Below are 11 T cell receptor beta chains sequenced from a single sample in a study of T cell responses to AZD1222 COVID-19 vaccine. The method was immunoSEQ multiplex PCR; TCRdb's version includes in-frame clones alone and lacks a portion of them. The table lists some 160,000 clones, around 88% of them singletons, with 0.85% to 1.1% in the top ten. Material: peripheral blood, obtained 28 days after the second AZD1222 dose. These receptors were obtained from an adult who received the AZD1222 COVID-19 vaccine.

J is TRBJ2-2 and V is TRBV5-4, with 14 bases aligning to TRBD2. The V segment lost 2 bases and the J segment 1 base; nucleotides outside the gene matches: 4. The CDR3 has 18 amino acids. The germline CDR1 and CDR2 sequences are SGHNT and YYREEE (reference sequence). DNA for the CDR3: TGTGCCAGCAGCTTTGCCGGGACTAGCGGGGGGAACACCGGGGAGCTGTTTTTT. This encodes CASSFAGTSGGNTGELFF.

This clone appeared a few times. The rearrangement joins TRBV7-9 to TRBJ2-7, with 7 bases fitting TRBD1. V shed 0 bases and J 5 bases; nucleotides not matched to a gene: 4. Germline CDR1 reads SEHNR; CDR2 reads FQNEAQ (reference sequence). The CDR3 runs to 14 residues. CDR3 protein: CASSLADRVNEQYF. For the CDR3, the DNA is TGTGCCAGCAGCTTAGCAGACAGGGTGAACGAGCAGTACTTC.

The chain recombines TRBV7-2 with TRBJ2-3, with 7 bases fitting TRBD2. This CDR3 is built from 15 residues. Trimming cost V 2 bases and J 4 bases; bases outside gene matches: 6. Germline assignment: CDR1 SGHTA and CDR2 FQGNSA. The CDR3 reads CASSLWERGPDTQYF. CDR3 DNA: TGTGCCAGCAGCTTATGGGAGCGGGGCCCAGATACGCAGTATTTT. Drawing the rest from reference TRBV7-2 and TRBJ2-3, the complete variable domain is GAGVSQSPSNKVTEKGKDVELRCDPISGHTALYWYRQSLGQGLEFLIYFQGNSAPDKSGLPSDRFSAERTGGSVSTLTIQRTQQEDSAVYLCASSLWERGPDTQYFGPGTRLTVL.

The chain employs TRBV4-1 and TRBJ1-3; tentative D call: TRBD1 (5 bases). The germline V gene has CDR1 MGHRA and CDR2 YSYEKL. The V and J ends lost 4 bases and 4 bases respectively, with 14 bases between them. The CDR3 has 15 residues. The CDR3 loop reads CASSRDQGAGNTIYF. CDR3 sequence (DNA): TGCGCCAGCAGCCGGGATCAGGGCGCCGGAAACACCATATATTTT.

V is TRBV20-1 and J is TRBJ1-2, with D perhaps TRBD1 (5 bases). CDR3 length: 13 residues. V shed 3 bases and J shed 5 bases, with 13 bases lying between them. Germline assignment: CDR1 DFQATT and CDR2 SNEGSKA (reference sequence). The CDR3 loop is CSASGTVGYGYTF. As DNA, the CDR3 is TGCAGTGCTAGTGGGACCGTGGGGTATGGCTACACCTTC.

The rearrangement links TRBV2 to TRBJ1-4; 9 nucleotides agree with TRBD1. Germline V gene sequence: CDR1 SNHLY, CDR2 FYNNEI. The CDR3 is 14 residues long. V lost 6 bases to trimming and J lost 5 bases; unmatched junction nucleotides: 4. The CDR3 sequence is CASRPGQGNEKLFF. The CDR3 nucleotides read TGTGCCAGCAGGCCGGGACAGGGCAATGAAAAACTGTTTTTT.

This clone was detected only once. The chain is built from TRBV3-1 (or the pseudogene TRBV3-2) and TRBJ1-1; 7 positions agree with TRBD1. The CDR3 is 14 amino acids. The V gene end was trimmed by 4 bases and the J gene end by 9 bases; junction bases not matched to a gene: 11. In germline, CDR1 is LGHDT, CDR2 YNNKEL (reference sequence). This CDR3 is CASSPRTGGGQAFF. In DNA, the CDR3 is TGTGCCAGCAGCCCTCGGACAGGCGGGGGGCAAGCTTTCTTT.

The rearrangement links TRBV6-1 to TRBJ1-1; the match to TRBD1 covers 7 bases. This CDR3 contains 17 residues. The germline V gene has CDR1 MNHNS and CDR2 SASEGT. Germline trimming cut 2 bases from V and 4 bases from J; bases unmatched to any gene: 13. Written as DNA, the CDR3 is TGTGCCAGCAGTGAATGGGGAGGGAGGGGGCGTAGCACTGAAGCTTTCTTT. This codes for CASSEWGGRGRSTEAFF.

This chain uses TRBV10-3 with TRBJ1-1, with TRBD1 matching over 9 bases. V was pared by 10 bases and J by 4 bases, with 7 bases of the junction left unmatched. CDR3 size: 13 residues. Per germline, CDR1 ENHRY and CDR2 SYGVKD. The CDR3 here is CATEETGGTEAFF. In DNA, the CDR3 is TGTGCCACCGAGGAGACAGGGGGCACTGAAGCTTTCTTT.

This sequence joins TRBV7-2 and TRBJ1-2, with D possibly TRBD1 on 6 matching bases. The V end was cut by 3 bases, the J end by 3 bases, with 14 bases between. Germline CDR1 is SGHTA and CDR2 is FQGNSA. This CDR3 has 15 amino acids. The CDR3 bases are TGTGCCAGCAGCTTTGACTGGACAGAGTACTATGGCTACACCTTC. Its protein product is CASSFDWTEYYGYTF.

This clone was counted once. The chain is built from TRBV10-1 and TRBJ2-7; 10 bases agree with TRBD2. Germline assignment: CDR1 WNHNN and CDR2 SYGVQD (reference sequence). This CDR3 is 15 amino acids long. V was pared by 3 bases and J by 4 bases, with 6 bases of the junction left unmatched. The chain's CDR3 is CASSDGSSGGYEQYF. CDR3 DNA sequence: TGCGCCAGCAGTGACGGGTCTAGCGGGGGTTACGAGCAGTACTTC.